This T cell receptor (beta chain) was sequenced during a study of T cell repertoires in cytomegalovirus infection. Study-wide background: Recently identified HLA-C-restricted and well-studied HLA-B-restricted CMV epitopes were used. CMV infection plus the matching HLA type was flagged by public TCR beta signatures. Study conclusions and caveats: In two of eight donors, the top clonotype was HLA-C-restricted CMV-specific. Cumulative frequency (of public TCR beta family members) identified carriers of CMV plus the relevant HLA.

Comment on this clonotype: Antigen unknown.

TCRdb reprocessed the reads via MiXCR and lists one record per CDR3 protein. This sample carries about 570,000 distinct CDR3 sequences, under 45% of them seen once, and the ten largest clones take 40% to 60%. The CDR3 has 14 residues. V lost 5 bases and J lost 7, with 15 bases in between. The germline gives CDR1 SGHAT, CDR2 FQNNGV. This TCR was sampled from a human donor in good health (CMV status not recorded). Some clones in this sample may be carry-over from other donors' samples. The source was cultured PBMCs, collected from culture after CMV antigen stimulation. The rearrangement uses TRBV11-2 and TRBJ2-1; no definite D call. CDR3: CASSQAGRWNEQFF. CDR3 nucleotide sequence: TGTGCCAGCAGCCAGGCCGGGCGTTGGAATGAGCAGTTCTTC.